This T cell receptor beta chain was captured in a study of shared clonotypes between healthy human individuals. Study-wide results and limits: Blood was the sole source, and tissue repertoires probably differ. In having few donors, the study represented limited genetic and exposure-history diversity.

As regards this clone: Its cognate antigen is unknown.

CDR3 length: 17 residues. Losses at the gene ends were 5 bases for V and 1 base for J; bases not matched to a gene: 7. Germline lookup yields CDR1 SEHNR and CDR2 FQNEAQ (reference sequence). Genomic DNA from unsorted samples was obtained from about 82 million PBMCs (per sample). The table came from immunoSEQ multiplex PCR; TCRdb's copy has only in-frame clones and leaves some out. Here the sample spans hundreds of thousands of clones, roughly 72% being singletons. The sample comprised PBMCs. The V and J genes are TRBV7-9 and TRBJ2-7; 14 bases agree with TRBD2. This clonotype originated in a woman aged 35 to 49 in good health. Some clones in this sample may be carry-over from other donors' samples. The CDR3 nucleotides read TGTGCCAGCAGCAACGCCGGACTAGCGGGAGGATCCTACGAGCAGTACTTC. This sequence encodes CASSNAGLAGGSYEQYF.